The T cell receptor (beta chain) described here comes from a study of blood T cell repertoires in COVID-19. Sequenced by immunoSEQ multiplex PCR; TCRdb stores in-frame clones only, minus some. The sample has under 200,000 clones, more than 75% seen once. V was trimmed by 6 bases and J by 5 bases, leaving 20 bases between them. The CDR3 loop spans 16 amino acids. Germline lookup yields CDR1 SGHRS and CDR2 YFSETQ. Sequences were obtained from peripheral blood. The TCR was taken from a woman older than 75 with acute or convalescent COVID-19. The V and J genes are TRBV5-1 and TRBJ2-2; TRBD1 might be the D (6 bases). The CDR3 reads CASKGGREPPTGELFF. The CDR3 DNA is TGCGCCAGCAAAGGGGGTCGGGAACCCCCAACCGGGGAGCTGTTTTTT. The entire variable domain, with the rest obtained from reference TRBV5-1 and TRBJ2-2, is as follows: KAGVTQTPRYLIKTRGQQVTLSCSPISGHRSVSWYQQTPGQGLQFLFEYFSETQRNKGNFPGRFSGRQFSNSRSEMNVSTLELGDSALYLCASKGGREPPTGELFFGEGSRLTVL.